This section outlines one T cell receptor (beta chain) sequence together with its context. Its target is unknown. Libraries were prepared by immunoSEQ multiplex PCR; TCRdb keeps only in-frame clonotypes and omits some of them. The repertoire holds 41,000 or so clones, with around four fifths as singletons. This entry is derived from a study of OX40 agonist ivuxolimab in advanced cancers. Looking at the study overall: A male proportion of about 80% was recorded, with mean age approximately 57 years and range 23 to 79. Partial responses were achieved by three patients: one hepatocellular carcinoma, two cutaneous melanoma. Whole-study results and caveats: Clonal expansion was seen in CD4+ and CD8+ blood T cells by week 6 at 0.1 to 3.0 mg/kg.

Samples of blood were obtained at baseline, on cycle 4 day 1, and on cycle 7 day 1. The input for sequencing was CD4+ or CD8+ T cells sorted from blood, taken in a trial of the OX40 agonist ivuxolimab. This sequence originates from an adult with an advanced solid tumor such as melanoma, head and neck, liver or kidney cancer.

CDR3 nucleotide sequence: TGTGCCAGCAGTTCCCTCCTGGACAGCGGTGGCACTGAAGCTTTCTTT. As protein: CASSSLLDSGGTEAFF. The V gene is TRBV27, the J gene TRBJ1-1; a weak D match, TRBD1 (6 bases). Germline-derived CDR1 and CDR2 are MNHEY and SMNVEV (reference sequence). The V and J ends lost 4 bases and 4 bases respectively, with 19 bases between them. This CDR3 spans 16 amino acids.